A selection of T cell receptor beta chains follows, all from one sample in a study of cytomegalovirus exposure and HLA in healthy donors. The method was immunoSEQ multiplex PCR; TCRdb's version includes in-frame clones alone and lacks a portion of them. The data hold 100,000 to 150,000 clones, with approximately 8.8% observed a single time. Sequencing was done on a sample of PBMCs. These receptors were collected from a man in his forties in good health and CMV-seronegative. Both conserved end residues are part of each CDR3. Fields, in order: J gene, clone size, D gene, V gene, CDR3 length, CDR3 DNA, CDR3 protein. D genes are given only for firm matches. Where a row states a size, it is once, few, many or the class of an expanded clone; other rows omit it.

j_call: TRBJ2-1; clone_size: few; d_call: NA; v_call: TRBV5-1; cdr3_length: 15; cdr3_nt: TGCGCCAGCAGCTTGGTGGACAGCACGGTCGATGAGCAGTTCTTC; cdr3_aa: CASSLVDSTVDEQFF
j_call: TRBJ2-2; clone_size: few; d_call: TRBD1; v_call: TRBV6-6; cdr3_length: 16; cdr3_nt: TGTGCCAGCAGTTACGAGGGACAGGGGAACACCGGGGAGCTGTTTTTT; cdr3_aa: CASSYEGQGNTGELFF
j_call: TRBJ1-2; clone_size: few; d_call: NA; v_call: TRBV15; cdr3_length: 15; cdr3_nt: TGTGCCACCAGCAGAGATCTGGCGGCTAACTATGGCTACACCTTC; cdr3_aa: CATSRDLAANYGYTF
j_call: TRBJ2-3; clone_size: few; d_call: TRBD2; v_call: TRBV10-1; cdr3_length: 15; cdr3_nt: TGCGCCAGTTCCTGGACTAGCGGGGGCCCAGATACGCAGTATTTT; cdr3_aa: CASSWTSGGPDTQYF
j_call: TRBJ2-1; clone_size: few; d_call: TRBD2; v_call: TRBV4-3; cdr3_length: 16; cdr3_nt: TGCGCCAGCAGCCCCACTCTCCGGGGGGGCCGATTGGAGCAGTTCTTC; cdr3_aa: CASSPTLRGGRLEQFF
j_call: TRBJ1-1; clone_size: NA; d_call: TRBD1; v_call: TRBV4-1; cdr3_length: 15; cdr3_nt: TGCGCCAGCAGCCAGAGCGGACAGGTCCGGACTGAAGCTTTCTTT; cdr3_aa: CASSQSGQVRTEAFF
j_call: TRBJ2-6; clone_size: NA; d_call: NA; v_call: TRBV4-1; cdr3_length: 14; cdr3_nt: TGCGCCAGCAGCCAAGAACACCCCCAGTCGGTCCTGACTTTC; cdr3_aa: CASSQEHPQSVLTF
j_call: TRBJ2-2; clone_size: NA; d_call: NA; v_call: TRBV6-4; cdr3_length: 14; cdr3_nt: TGTGCCAGCAGTGGGCGACTCACCACCGGGGAGCTGTTTTTT; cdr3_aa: CASSGRLTTGELFF
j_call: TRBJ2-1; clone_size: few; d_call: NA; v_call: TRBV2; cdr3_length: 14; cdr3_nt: TGTGCCAGCAGTGAGAGGGTCCTTAACAATGAGCAGTTCTTC; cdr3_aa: CASSERVLNNEQFF
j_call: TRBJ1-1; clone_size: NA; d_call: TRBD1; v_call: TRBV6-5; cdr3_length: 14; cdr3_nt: TGTGCCAGCAGTACGAGGACAGGGAACACTGAAGCTTTCTTT; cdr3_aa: CASSTRTGNTEAFF
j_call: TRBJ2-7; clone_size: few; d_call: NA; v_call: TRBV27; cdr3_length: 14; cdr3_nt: TGTGCCAGCAGTTTGTACAGGGACTCCTACGAGCAGTACTTC; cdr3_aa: CASSLYRDSYEQYF
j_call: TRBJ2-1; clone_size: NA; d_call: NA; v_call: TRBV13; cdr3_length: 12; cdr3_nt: TGTGCCAGCAGCTGGGGGCTGAATGAGCAGTTCTTC; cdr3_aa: CASSWGLNEQFF
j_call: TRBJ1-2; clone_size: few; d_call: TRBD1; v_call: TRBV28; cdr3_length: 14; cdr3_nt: TGTGCCAGCAGTTTTGTTGGGACAGGAGGTGGCTACACCTTC; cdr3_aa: CASSFVGTGGGYTF
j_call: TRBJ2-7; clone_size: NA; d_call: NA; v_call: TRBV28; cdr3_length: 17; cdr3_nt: TGTGCCAGCAGGCGGGTTGGTGACAGGTGGGGTTTGGACGAGCAGTACTTC; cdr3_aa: CASRRVGDRWGLDEQYF
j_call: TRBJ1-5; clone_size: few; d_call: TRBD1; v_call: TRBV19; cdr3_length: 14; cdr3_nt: TGTGCCAGTAGTACAGGACAGGCCGATCAGCCCCAGCATTTT; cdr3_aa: CASSTGQADQPQHF
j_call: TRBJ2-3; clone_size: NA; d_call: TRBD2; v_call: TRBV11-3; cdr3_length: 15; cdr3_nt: TGTGCCAGCAGCTTACTAGCGGGGAGCACAGATACGCAGTATTTT; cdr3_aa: CASSLLAGSTDTQYF
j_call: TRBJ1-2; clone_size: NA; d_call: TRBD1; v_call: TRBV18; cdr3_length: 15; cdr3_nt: TGTGCCAGCTCACCAGGCGGACAGGGCAGGGATGGCTACACCTTC; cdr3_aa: CASSPGGQGRDGYTF
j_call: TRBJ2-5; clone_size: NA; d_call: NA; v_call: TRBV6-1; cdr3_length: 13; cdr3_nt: TGTGCCAGCAGCGCAGGGTTACAAGAGACCCAGTACTTC; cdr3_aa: CASSAGLQETQYF
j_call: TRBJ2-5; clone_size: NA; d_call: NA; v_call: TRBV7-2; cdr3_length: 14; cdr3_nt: TGTGCCAGCAGCTTTGGGAGATGGGCCGAGACCCAGTACTTC; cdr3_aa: CASSFGRWAETQYF
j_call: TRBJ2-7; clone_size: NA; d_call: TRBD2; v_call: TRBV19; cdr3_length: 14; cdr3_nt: TGTGCCAGTAGCACTAGCGGGGGTACCTACGAGCAGTACTTC; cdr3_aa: CASSTSGGTYEQYF
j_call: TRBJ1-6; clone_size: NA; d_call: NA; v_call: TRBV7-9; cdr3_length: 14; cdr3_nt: TGTGCCAGCAGCTTAGTAACAGGGAATTCACCCCTCCACTTT; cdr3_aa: CASSLVTGNSPLHF
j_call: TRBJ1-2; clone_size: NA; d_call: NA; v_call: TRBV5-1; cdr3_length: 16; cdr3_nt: TGCGCCAGCAGCGACGCTGTACAGAGGGCAAACTATGGCTACACCTTC; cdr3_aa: CASSDAVQRANYGYTF
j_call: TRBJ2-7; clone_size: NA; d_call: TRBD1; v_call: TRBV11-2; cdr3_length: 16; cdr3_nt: TGTGCCAGCAGCTTCATATGGACAGGCTCCTCCCGCGAGCAGTACTTC; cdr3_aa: CASSFIWTGSSREQYF
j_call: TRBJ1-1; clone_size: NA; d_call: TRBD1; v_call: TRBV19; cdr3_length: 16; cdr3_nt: TGTGCCAGTACCAAGGAACAGGGGGCCCCGAACACTGAAGCTTTCTTT; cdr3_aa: CASTKEQGAPNTEAFF
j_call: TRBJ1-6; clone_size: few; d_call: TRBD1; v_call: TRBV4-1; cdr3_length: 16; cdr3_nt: TGCGCCAGCAGCCGGAATGACAGGGGCAGGAATTCACCCCTCCACTTT; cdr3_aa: CASSRNDRGRNSPLHF
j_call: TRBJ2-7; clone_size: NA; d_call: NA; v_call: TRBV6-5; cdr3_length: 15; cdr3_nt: TGTGCCAGCAGTTACTCCAGATATGGAGCCTACGAGCAGTACTTC; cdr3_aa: CASSYSRYGAYEQYF